Listed below are T cell receptor beta chains from one sample, sequenced in a study of T-cell reconstitution after alpha-beta-depleted transplantation in children. TCRdb itself ran the PCR reads through MiXCR, one entry per CDR3 protein. The data show hundreds of thousands of distinct CDR3 sequences, roughly an eighth seen once. This sample comprised PBMCs from the stem cell graft donor, obtained from the stem cell graft. These receptors originate from a human donor who donated a stem cell graft to a child with combined immunodeficiency. CDR3s include the opening cysteine and the closing phenylalanine or tryptophan. The D gene is left open where the match is weak. Not every row has a clone size; where given, it reads once, few, many or a size class.

>TRBD1|few|TRBJ1-1|TRBV12-3/TRBV12-4
CASGQGRAFF
TGTGCCAGCGGACAGGGACGCGCTTTCTTT
>TRBD2|NA|TRBJ2-3|TRBV4-3
CASSQDRLAGGAPDTQYF
TGCGCCAGCAGCCAAGACCGACTAGCGGGGGGGGCCCCAGATACGCAGTATTTT
>TRBD1|NA|TRBJ2-7|TRBV6-2/TRBV6-3
CASSYSLRTGGYEQYF
TGTGCCAGCAGTTACTCGTTAAGAACAGGGGGCTACGAGCAGTACTTC
>NA|few|TRBJ2-2|TRBV30
CAWSTDTNTGELFF
TGTGCCTGGAGTACAGATACTAACACCGGGGAGCTGTTTTTT
>TRBD1|NA|TRBJ2-4|TRBV5-1
CASSLAGPTGGIQYF
TGCGCCAGCAGCTTGGCAGGACCGACAGGGGGCATTCAGTACTTC
>TRBD2|once|TRBJ2-1|TRBV30
CAWIPSGVRGEQFF
TGTGCCTGGATCCCTAGCGGGGTCAGGGGTGAGCAGTTCTTC
>NA|many|TRBJ1-2|TRBV5-1
CASSYDTNYGYTF
TGCGCCAGCAGTTATGACACTAACTATGGCTACACCTTC
>NA|many|TRBJ2-2|TRBV7-2
CASSLFPEGTGELFF
TGTGCCAGCAGCTTATTCCCGGAGGGCACCGGGGAGCTGTTTTTT
>TRBD2|few|TRBJ2-5|TRBV5-1
CASSQGLAEETQYF
TGCGCCAGCAGCCAGGGACTAGCGGAAGAGACCCAGTACTTC
>NA|NA|TRBJ2-4|TRBV29-1
CSCTLRTVTKNIQYF
TGCAGCTGTACTCTTAGGACTGTGACCAAAAACATTCAGTACTTC
>TRBD1|few|TRBJ2-3|TRBV29-1
CSVEVGQGTDTQYF
TGCAGCGTTGAGGTCGGACAGGGGACAGATACGCAGTATTTT
>TRBD1|NA|TRBJ2-1|TRBV6-5
CASSYTTGTGSNEQFF
TGTGCCAGCAGTTACACAACCGGGACAGGATCCAATGAGCAGTTCTTC
>TRBD1|few|TRBJ2-1|TRBV4-3
CASSQASGQGDEQFF
TGCGCCAGCAGCCAAGCCTCCGGACAGGGCGATGAGCAGTTCTTC
>NA|NA|TRBJ2-7|TRBV15
CATSRVRTSSYEQYF
TGTGCCACCAGCAGAGTCCGTACTAGCTCCTACGAGCAGTACTTC
>NA|many|TRBJ2-5|TRBV12-3/TRBV12-4
CASSLTQTELATQYF
TGTGCCAGCAGTTTGACACAGACGGAGCTGGCGACCCAGTACTTC
>NA|few|TRBJ2-3|TRBV25-1
CASSGPPRLYTDTQYF
TGTGCCAGCAGTGGGCCCCCCCGACTCTACACAGATACGCAGTATTTT
>TRBD2|NA|TRBJ2-5|TRBV24-1
CATSELRGLAGRETQYF
TGTGCCACCAGTGAGTTGCGTGGGCTAGCGGGAAGGGAGACCCAGTACTTC